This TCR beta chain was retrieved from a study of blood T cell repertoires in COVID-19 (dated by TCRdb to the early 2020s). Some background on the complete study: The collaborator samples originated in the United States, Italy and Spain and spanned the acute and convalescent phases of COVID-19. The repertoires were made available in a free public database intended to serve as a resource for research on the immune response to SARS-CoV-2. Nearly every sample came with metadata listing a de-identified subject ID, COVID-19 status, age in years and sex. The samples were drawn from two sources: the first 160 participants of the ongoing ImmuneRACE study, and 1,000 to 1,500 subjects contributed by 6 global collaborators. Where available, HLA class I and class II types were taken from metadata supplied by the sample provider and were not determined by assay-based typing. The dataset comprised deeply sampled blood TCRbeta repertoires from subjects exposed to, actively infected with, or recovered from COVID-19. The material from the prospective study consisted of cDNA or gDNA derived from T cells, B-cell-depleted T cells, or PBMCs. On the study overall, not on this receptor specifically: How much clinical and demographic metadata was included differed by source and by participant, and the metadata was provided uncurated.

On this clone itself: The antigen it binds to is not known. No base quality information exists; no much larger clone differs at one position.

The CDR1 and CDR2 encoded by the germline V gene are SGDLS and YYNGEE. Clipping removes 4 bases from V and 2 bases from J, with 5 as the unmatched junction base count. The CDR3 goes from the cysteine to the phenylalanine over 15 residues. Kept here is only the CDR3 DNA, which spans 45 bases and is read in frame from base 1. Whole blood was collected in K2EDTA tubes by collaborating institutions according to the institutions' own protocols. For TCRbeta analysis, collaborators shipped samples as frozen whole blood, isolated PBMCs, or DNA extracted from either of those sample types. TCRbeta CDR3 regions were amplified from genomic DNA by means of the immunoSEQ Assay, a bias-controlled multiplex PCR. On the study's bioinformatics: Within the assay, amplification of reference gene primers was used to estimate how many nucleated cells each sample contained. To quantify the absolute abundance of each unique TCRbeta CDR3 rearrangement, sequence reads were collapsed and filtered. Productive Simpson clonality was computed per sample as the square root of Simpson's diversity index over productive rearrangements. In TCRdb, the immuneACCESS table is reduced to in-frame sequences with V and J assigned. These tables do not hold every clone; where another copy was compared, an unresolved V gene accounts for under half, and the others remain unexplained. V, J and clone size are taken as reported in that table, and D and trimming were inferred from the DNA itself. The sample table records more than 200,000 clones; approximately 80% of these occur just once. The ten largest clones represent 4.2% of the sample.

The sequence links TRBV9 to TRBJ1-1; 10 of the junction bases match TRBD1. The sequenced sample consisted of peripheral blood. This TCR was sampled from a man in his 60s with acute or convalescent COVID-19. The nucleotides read TGTGCCAGCAGCCGTCGACAGGGGGCAAACACTGAAGCTTTCTTT. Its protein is CASSRRQGANTEAFF.